The 5 T cell receptor beta chains in this list originate from one sample, sequenced in a study of CD8+CD57+ T cells in acquired aplastic anemia. Patients who underwent sequencing had shown CD8+CD57+ cell expansion by flow cytometry. Profiles of TCR beta VDJ and CDR3 were generated from a genomic DNA template. TCRdb reprocessed the reads via MiXCR and lists one record per CDR3 protein. The sample lists 250,000 to 350,000 distinct CDR3 sequences, 50% to 65% occurring once. Sequencing used sorted CD4+, CD8+, or CD8+CD57+ T cells (not recorded which) from PBMCs. These receptors were collected from a human donor with aplastic anemia.

This clonotype was detected many times. The DNA for the CDR3 is TGTGCCAGCAGACCCTCTAGGGAGAACACTGAAGCTTTCTTT. It encodes CASRPSRENTEAFF. V gene TRBV6-4 combines with J gene TRBJ1-1; no clear D. The CDR3 extends over 14 amino acids. Trimming stripped 6 bases from V and 1 base from J, with 12 bases between. From germline, CDR1 is MRHNA and CDR2 SNTAGT.

The chain couples TRBV5-1 to TRBJ2-7; the D gene is possibly TRBD2 (5 bases). The length of the CDR3 is 14 residues. V gave up 1 base and J gave up 5 bases, with 13 bases separating them. Germline V gene sequence: CDR1 SGHRS, CDR2 YFSETQ. CDR3 in amino acids: CASSLSGRENEQYF. CDR3 in DNA: TGCGCCAGCAGCTTGTCGGGTCGGGAAAACGAGCAGTACTTC.

The chain combines TRBV20-1 with TRBJ2-7; 10 bases line up with TRBD1. Germline loops: CDR1 DFQATT, CDR2 SNEGSKA (reference sequence). Germline trimming cut 5 bases from V and 6 bases from J; bases unmatched to any gene: 4. This CDR3 is 12 amino acids long. The CDR3 loop is CSAGDRGGEQYF. The CDR3 region has the DNA TGCAGTGCTGGGGACAGGGGAGGCGAGCAGTACTTC.

In its sample, this clonotype was seen many times. The chain employs TRBV6-1 and TRBJ2-7, with D unresolved. CDR3 length: 12 residues. Germline CDR1 and CDR2: MNHNS and SASEGT. The V end was cut by 6 bases, the J end by 1 base, with 7 bases between. CDR3 sequence: CASRAASYEQYF. The DNA of the CDR3 is TGTGCCAGCAGGGCGGCTTCCTACGAGCAGTACTTC.

This clonotype has ten or more counts. V is TRBV7-8 and J is TRBJ1-3; D not certain. The CDR3 consists of 13 residues. With 5 bases removed from V and 1 base from J, the gap between germline ends came to 6 bases. Germline CDR1 and CDR2: SGHVS and FQNEAQ. The CDR3 nucleotides read TGTGCCAGCAGCCAATCTTCTGGAAACACCATATATTTT. Encoded protein: CASSQSSGNTIYF. The entire variable domain, with the rest obtained from reference TRBV7-8 and TRBJ1-3, is as follows: GAGVSQSPRYKVAKRGQDVALRCDPISGHVSLFWYQQALGQGPEFLTYFQNEAQLDKSGLPSDRFFAERPEGSVSTLKIQRTQQEDSAVYLCASSQSSGNTIYFGEGSWLTVV.